This T cell receptor (beta chain) is from a study of blood T cell repertoires in COVID-19. In the study overall: Nucleic acid was either cDNA or gDNA, and it came from T cells, B-cell-depleted T cells, or PBMCs.

In the authors' workflow: Amplification of reference gene primers provided the estimated nucleated cell counts. Here immunoSEQ multiplex PCR was the method, and the copy in TCRdb shows in-frame clones only, minus some. The V and J calls and the clone size are those of that table, but D and trimming were determined from the DNA. The table lists approximately 220,000 clones, 85% to 90% of them singletons. The V end lost 0 bases, the J end lost 11 bases, and 16 bases lay between the germline ends. This CDR3 spans 14 amino acids. The germline V gene has CDR1 LGHDT and CDR2 YNNKEL (reference sequence). The sequence came from a man over 45 with acute or convalescent COVID-19. The chain couples TRBV3-1 (or the pseudogene TRBV3-2) to TRBJ1-1; D gene ambiguous. Sequencing was done on a sample of peripheral blood. CDR3 in amino acids: CASSQDVSALGAFF. The CDR3 nucleotides are TGTGCCAGCAGCCAAGATGTTAGCGCCCTGGGGGCTTTCTTT.